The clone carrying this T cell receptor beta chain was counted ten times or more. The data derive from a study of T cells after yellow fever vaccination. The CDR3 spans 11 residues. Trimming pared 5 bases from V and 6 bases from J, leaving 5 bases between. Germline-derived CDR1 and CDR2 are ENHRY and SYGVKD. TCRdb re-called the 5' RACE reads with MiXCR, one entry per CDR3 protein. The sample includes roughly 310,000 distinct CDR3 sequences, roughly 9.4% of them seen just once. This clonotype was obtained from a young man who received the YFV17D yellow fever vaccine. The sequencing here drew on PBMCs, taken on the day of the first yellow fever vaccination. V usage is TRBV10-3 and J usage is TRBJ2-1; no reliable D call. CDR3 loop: CAISLANEQFF. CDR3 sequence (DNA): TGTGCCATCAGTCTGGCCAATGAGCAGTTCTTC.